The 4 T cell receptor beta chains in this list originate from one sample, sequenced in a study of cytomegalovirus exposure and HLA in healthy donors. A multiplex PCR was run with 60 Vbeta primers and 13 Jbeta primers. Assay used: immunoSEQ multiplex PCR; TCRdb lists only in-frame clones, some missing. The repertoire holds 100,000 to 150,000 clones, with approximately 71% as singletons. Sequences were obtained from PBMCs. The receptors derive from a woman in her sixties in good health and CMV-seronegative.

This clone was observed a single time. This chain links TRBV6-1 with TRBJ1-4, with D maybe TRBD1 (6 bases). V was pared by 3 bases and J by 6 bases, with 8 bases between. Germline loops: CDR1 MNHNS, CDR2 SASEGT. The CDR3 consists of 13 residues. The CDR3 region is CASSEDRYEKLFF. The DNA of the CDR3 is TGTGCCAGCAGTGAGGACAGATATGAAAAACTGTTTTTT.

CDR3 loop: CASSQGVYYGYTF. For the CDR3, the DNA is TGTGCCAGCAGCCAAGGAGTGTACTATGGCTACACCTTC. The rearrangement links TRBV14 to TRBJ1-2; D unclear. Trimming cost V 1 base and J 3 bases, with 6 bases left between them. This CDR3 region has 13 residues. CDR1 and CDR2 (germline): SGHDN, FVKESK.

The J gene is TRBJ1-6, the V gene TRBV19; D call uncertain. The V and J ends lost 5 bases and 7 bases respectively, with 15 bases between them. The germline V gene has CDR1 LNHDA and CDR2 SQIVND (reference sequence). This CDR3 has 15 residues. The CDR3 is CASSVTGINNSPLHF. DNA of the CDR3: TGTGCCAGTAGTGTTACCGGGATCAACAATTCACCCCTCCACTTT.

The J gene is TRBJ2-5, the V gene TRBV7-2; 9 positions agree with TRBD2. CDR3 length: 16 residues. Per the germline V gene, CDR1 is SGHTA and CDR2 is FQGNSA. V trimming: 5 bases; J trimming: 5 bases; junction bases outside the gene matches: 12. In DNA form, the CDR3 reads TGTGCCAGCAGCCCCCGGGTTAGCGGGGGTGCGGAGACCCAGTACTTC. Translating gives CASSPRVSGGAETQYF.